One T cell receptor beta chain is described in this entry. Its antigen remains unknown. Repertoires were generated with immunoSEQ multiplex PCR, while TCRdb's copy carries only in-frame clones and drops some. The table shows around 24,000 clones, with 65% to 80% occurring only once. V was clipped by 4 bases and J by 1 base; unmatched bases: 4. The CDR3 extends over 14 amino acids. Germline-derived CDR1 and CDR2 are SGHRS and YFSETQ. The sample belongs to a study of CD4 T cells in relation to SARS-CoV-2 and coronaviruses. About the research overall: TCR beta CDR3s were sequenced after approximately ten-day antigen culture of PBMCs. No peptide or an HIV-1 Nef peptide pool served as negative control. The restricting HLA molecule for shared crossreactive spike epitopes was mapped.

Before the COVID-19 pandemic, during about 2011-2019, CD4+ T cells were taken from unexposed donors. CD4+ T cells were isolated from the cells after around 9 days of culture. Sequencing was carried out using CD4+ T cells from PBMCs, cultured in vitro. The chain links TRBV5-1 to TRBJ1-1, with 7 bases lining up with TRBD1. This clonotype was obtained from a human donor in good health. This CDR3 is CASSPTGSNTEAFF. The DNA for the CDR3 is TGCGCCAGCAGCCCGACAGGGTCGAACACTGAAGCTTTCTTT.